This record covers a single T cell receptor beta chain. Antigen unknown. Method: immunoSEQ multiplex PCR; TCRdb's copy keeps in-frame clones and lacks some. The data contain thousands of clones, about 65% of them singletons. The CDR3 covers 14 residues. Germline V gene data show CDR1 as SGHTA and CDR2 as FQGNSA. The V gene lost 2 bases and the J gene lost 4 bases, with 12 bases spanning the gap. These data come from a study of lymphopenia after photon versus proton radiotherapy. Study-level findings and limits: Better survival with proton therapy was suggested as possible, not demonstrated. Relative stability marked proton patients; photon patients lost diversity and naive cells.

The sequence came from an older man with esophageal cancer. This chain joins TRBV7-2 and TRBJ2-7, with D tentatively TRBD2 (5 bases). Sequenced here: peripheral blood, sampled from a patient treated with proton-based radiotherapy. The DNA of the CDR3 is TGTGCCAGCAGCTTAATGGGAGTATCTTACGAGCAGTACTTC. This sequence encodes CASSLMGVSYEQYF. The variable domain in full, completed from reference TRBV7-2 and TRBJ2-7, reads GAGVSQSPSNKVTEKGKDVELRCDPISGHTALYWYRQSLGQGLEFLIYFQGNSAPDKSGLPSDRFSAERTGGSVSTLTIQRTQQEDSAVYLCASSLMGVSYEQYFGPGTRLTVT.